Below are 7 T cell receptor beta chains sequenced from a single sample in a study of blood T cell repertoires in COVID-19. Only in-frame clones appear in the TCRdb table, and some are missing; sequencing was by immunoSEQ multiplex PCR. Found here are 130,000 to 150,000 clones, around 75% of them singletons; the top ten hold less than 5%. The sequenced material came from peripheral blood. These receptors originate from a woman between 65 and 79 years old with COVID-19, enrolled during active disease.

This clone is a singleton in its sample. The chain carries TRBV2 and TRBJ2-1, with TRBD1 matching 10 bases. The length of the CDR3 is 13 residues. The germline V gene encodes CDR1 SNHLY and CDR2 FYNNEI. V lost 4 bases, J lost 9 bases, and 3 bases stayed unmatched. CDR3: CASSGDRGGEQFF. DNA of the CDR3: TGTGCCAGCAGTGGGGACAGGGGTGGTGAGCAGTTCTTC.

CDR3 in amino acids: CASSLSVQGNQPQHF. DNA of the CDR3: TGTGCCAGCAGTTTAAGTGTACAGGGCAATCAGCCCCAGCATTTT. The chain is built from TRBV28 and TRBJ1-5; TRBD1 is a possible D gene (5 bases). The germline V gene has CDR1 MDHEN and CDR2 SYDVKM. The CDR3 length is 15 residues. The germline V and J ends were trimmed by 2 bases and 2 bases, with 10 bases remaining between them.

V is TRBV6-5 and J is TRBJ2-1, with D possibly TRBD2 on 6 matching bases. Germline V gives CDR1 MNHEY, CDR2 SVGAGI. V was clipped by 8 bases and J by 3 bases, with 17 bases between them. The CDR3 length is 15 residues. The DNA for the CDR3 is TGTGCCAGCGTAAACCGGGAGTCAAGCTACAATGAGCAGTTCTTC. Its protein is CASVNRESSYNEQFF.

This CDR3 is CASSSVGGKGSPQHF. CDR3 nucleotide sequence: TGTGCCAGTAGTAGCGTAGGAGGGAAAGGTTCGCCCCAGCATTTT. This chain uses TRBV19 with TRBJ1-5; D is unclear. The CDR3 length is 15 residues. CDR1 LNHDA and CDR2 SQIVND come from the germline V gene (reference sequence). With 4 bases removed from V and 9 bases from J, the gap between germline ends came to 19 bases.

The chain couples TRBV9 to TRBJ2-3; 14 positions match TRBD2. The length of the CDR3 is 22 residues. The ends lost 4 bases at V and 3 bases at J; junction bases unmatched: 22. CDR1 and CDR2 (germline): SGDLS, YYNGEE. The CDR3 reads CASSRPRGTSGGERITTDTQYF. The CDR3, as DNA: TGTGCCAGCAGCCGTCCTAGAGGGACTAGCGGGGGAGAACGCATAACTACAGATACGCAGTATTTT.

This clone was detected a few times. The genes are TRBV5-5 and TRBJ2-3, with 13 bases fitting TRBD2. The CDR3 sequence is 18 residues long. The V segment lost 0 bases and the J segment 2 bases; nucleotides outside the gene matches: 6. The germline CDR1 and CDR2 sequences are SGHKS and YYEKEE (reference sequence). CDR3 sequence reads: CASSLAPGLAGITDTQYF. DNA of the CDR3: TGTGCCAGCAGCTTGGCGCCGGGACTAGCGGGAATCACAGATACGCAGTATTTT.

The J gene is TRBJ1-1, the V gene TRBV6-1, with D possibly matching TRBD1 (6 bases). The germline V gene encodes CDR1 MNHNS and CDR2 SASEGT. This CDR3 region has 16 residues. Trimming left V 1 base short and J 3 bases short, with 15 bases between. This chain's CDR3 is CASSEGRRTGHTEAFF. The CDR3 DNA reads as TGTGCCAGCAGTGAAGGTAGGAGAACAGGGCACACTGAAGCTTTCTTT.